Below are 16 T cell receptor beta chains sequenced from a single sample in a study of shared clonotypes between healthy human individuals (dated by TCRdb to 2020 to 2022). Libraries were built with the immunoSEQ multiplex PCR assay. TCRdb obtained this table from immuneACCESS and retained in-frame rearrangements with V and J assigned. These tables miss some clones; where compared with another copy, unresolved V genes account for less than half of the shortfall, and the remainder is unexplained. Across this sample there are about 960,000 clones, with over 75% seen only once. The ten top clones hold about 1.5% of the sample. What was sequenced was memory CD4+ T cells sorted from blood. The cell subset or site label, read with the paper, signifies: CD45RA-negative fraction. Receptors originate from a man between 18 and 35 years old in good health.

The genes are TRBV9 and TRBJ2-2, with D maybe TRBD2 (6 bases). Deletions cut 2 bases from V and 0 bases from J, with 8 bases between. This CDR3 is built from 15 residues. Germline V lookup: CDR1 SGDLS, CDR2 YYNGEE. Here the CDR3 reads CASSVLATNTGELFF. CDR3 DNA sequence: TGTGCCAGCAGCGTCCTAGCGACGAACACCGGGGAGCTGTTTTTT.

The count of this clone is one. V usage is TRBV6-1 and J usage is TRBJ2-1; D may be TRBD2 (6 bases). The CDR3 loop spans 14 amino acids. V lost 8 bases to trimming and J lost 7 bases, with 18 bases between them. CDR1 and CDR2 from the germline V gene are MNHNS and SASEGT. DNA of the CDR3: TGTGCCAGCGTTCCGACTAGTTTCTTGAATGAGCAGTTCTTC. Protein: CASVPTSFLNEQFF.

This clone has only one observation. This chain joins TRBV7-2 and TRBJ2-3; the match to TRBD1 covers 7 bases. Germline V gene sequence: CDR1 SGHTA, CDR2 FQGNSA. CDR3 size: 15 residues. The ends lost 6 bases at V and 0 bases at J; junction bases unmatched: 6. As DNA, the CDR3 is TGTGCCAGCAGTTCGACAGGGCCTAGCACAGATACGCAGTATTTT. Protein: CASSSTGPSTDTQYF.

This clone was seen a few times. The chain couples TRBV30 to TRBJ2-5; TRBD1 or TRBD2 may be the D gene (5 bases each). V gave up 7 bases and J gave up 7 bases, with 19 bases separating them. The CDR3 runs to 13 residues. Germline V CDR1 and CDR2: GTSNPN, SVGIG (reference sequence). The DNA of the CDR3 is TGTGCCTATTCACTAGGGCCTGGGGGGACCCAGTACTTC. Translating gives CAYSLGPGGTQYF.

J is TRBJ2-1 and V is TRBV30; 9 nucleotides line up with TRBD2. The CDR3 runs to 13 residues. The V gene end was trimmed by 0 bases and the J gene end by 9 bases; junction bases not matched to a gene: 3. CDR1 is GTSNPN and CDR2 is SVGIG in the germline V gene (reference sequence). CDR3 nucleotides: TGTGCCTGGAGTGTAGAACTAGCGGGTGAGCAGTTCTTC. Its translation: CAWSVELAGEQFF.

The chain links TRBV5-5 to TRBJ1-5; tentative D call: TRBD1 (6 bases). With 3 bases removed from V and 4 bases from J, the gap between germline ends came to 11 bases. The CDR3 consists of 14 residues. Per germline, CDR1 SGHKS and CDR2 YYEKEE (reference sequence). CDR3 in DNA: TGTGCCAGCAGCTCACAGGGTTCGAATCAGCCCCAGCATTTT. It yields the protein CASSSQGSNQPQHF.

The genes are TRBV18 and TRBJ2-5; 7 nucleotides align to TRBD1. CDR1 KGHSH and CDR2 LQKENI come from the germline V gene. The length of the CDR3 is 14 residues. The V and J ends lost 4 bases and 1 base, in that order; junction bases with no gene match: 3. CDR3: CASSQGTVQETQYF. DNA for the CDR3: TGTGCCAGCTCACAGGGGACAGTCCAAGAGACCCAGTACTTC.

This clone has just a few counts. The chain combines TRBV19 with TRBJ1-1; 9 positions match TRBD1. Germline CDR1 LNHDA, CDR2 SQIVND (reference sequence). J lost 10 bases, V lost 4 bases, and 7 bases had no gene match. The CDR3 is 13 amino acids. The CDR3: CASSTGTGRGAFF. The CDR3 DNA follows: TGTGCCAGTAGTACCGGGACAGGGAGAGGAGCTTTCTTT. Using reference TRBV19 and TRBJ1-1 for the parts outside the CDR3, the full variable domain is DGGITQSPKYLFRKEGQNVTLSCEQNLNHDAMYWYRQDPGQGLRLIYYSQIVNDFQKGDIAEGYSVSREKKESFPLTVTSAQKNPTAFYLCASSTGTGRGAFFGQGTRLTVV.

The chain has TRBV10-3 and TRBJ2-1; no clear D gene. V lost 6 bases to trimming and J lost 2 bases, with 8 bases between them. Germline lookup yields CDR1 ENHRY and CDR2 SYGVKD. The CDR3 has 13 residues. The CDR3, as DNA: TGTGCCATCAGCACAGACACCTACAATGAGCAGTTCTTC. Its translation is CAISTDTYNEQFF.

This clone was counted between two and nine times. The DNA of the CDR3 is TGTGCCAGCAGGAGACCGGGACAGGCATTGAATACGCAGTATTTT. This translates into CASRRPGQALNTQYF. This chain joins TRBV19 and TRBJ2-3; 8 bases map to TRBD1. The junction had 15 bases not matched to a gene; V was cut back by 9 bases and J by 7 bases. The CDR3 totals 15 residues. Germline V lookup: CDR1 LNHDA, CDR2 SQIVND (reference sequence).

The CDR3 reads CASSYNRNGYTF. The CDR3 DNA follows: TGTGCCAGCAGTTATAACAGAAATGGCTACACCTTC. V usage is TRBV6-5 and J usage is TRBJ1-2; D not resolved. This CDR3 spans 12 amino acids. Germline V lookup: CDR1 MNHEY, CDR2 SVGAGI. The ends were cut back, 3 bases at V and 6 bases at J, with 8 bases in the middle.

The chain combines TRBV5-4 with TRBJ2-2; D is unresolved. This CDR3 contains 12 residues. The V gene's germline CDR1 is SGHNT and CDR2 YYREEE (reference sequence). Trimming took 4 bases from V and 8 from J, leaving 9 bases between them. This CDR3 reads CASSKVGGELFF. The CDR3 region has the DNA TGTGCCAGCAGCAAGGTTGGGGGGGAGCTGTTTTTT.

The V and J genes are TRBV21-1 and TRBJ1-5; the D call in the table, TRBD1, was not verified against the DNA. TRBV21-1 is an annotated pseudogene. This CDR3 region has 16 residues. The DNA of the CDR3 is TGTGCCAGCAGCAAGTGCGGACAGAGTCCTAATCAGCCCCAGCATTTT. Translated: CASSKCGQSPNQPQHF.

This chain joins TRBV6-1 and TRBJ2-7; 9 bases agree with TRBD2. V lost 4 bases to trimming and J lost 4 bases; unmatched junction nucleotides: 11. Germline-derived CDR1 and CDR2 are MNHNS and SASEGT. The CDR3 runs 16 residues. The DNA of the CDR3 is TGTGCCAGCAGTGGCGGGAGGAGCGGGAGGTGGTACGAGCAGTACTTC. Protein sequence: CASSGGRSGRWYEQYF.

The sample holds one count of this clone. The DNA of the CDR3 is TGTGCCAGCAGCTTTAGTCTTCAATCCCTCTCCTACGAGCAGTACTTC. Protein sequence: CASSFSLQSLSYEQYF. This chain uses TRBV11-2 with TRBJ2-7, with D hard to call. The CDR3 sequence is 16 residues long. Germline values: CDR1 SGHAT, CDR2 FQNNGV. V lost 3 bases to trimming and J lost 0 bases, with 15 bases between them.

This sequence joins TRBV7-2 and TRBJ2-3; TRBD1 is a possible D gene (6 bases). The V end was cut by 2 bases, the J end by 4 bases, with 10 bases between. Germline V gene lookup returns CDR1 SGHTA and CDR2 FQGNSA. This CDR3 spans 14 amino acids. CDR3 region: CASSLQGMADTQYF. Written as DNA, the CDR3 is TGTGCCAGCAGCTTACAGGGGATGGCAGATACGCAGTATTTT. The full variable domain, in which reference TRBV7-2 and TRBJ2-3 provide the parts outside the CDR3, is GAGVSQSPSNKVTEKGKDVELRCDPISGHTALYWYRQSLGQGLEFLIYFQGNSAPDKSGLPSDRFSAERTGGSVSTLTIQRTQQEDSAVYLCASSLQGMADTQYFGPGTRLTVL.